The 19 T cell receptor beta chains given below trace back to one sample, sequenced in a study of CD8 T cells in Susac syndrome. With random hexamers, 0.5 to 1 ug RNA was reverse transcribed. TCRdb processed the immunoSEQ multiplex PCR reads anew with MiXCR; each CDR3 protein has one entry. The sample includes roughly 110,000 distinct CDR3 sequences, 94% of them seen just once. The sample taken for sequencing was CD8+ T cells from PBMCs. All receptors come from a human donor with Susac syndrome.

The chain is built from TRBV9 and TRBJ2-5, with 9 bases that match TRBD1. The CDR3 is made up of 14 amino acids. The junction had 3 bases not matched to a gene; V was cut back by 1 base and J by 5 bases. Germline V gives CDR1 SGDLS, CDR2 YYNGEE. CDR3 nucleotide sequence: TGTGCCAGCAGCGTAACAGGGGGCGGGGAGACCCAGTACTTC. Encoded protein: CASSVTGGGETQYF.

The V gene is TRBV3-1, the J gene TRBJ1-2; D uncertain. The CDR3 loop spans 15 amino acids. Deletions cut 1 base from V and 6 bases from J, with 15 bases between. CDR1 is LGHDT and CDR2 is YNNKEL in the germline V gene (reference sequence). DNA for the CDR3: TGTGCCAGCAGCCAAGGTGGGAAGGGCCTAAATGGCTACACCTTC. It codes for CASSQGGKGLNGYTF.

This chain connects TRBV2 to TRBJ2-7, with no clear D. Deletions cut 9 bases from V and 5 bases from J, with 26 bases between. CDR1 and CDR2 (germline): SNHLY, FYNNEI. This CDR3 has 16 residues. The CDR3 is CASSLIRSQKGNEQYF. The DNA for the CDR3 is TGTGCCAGTTCCCTTATTCGGAGTCAGAAGGGCAACGAGCAGTACTTC.

The chain recombines TRBV9 with TRBJ1-3; D is unclear. Germline CDR1 reads SGDLS; CDR2 reads YYNGEE. V dropped 3 bases and J dropped 4 bases, with 8 bases sitting between them. The CDR3 consists of 13 residues. The CDR3 DNA reads TGTGCCAGCAGCGGGTCACAGGGAAACACCATATATTTT. It codes for CASSGSQGNTIYF.

CDR3: CASSLMGDSEYF. CDR3 nucleotides: TGTGCCAGCAGTTTAATGGGGGACTCGGAGTATTTT. The V call is TRBV12-3 or TRBV12-4, the J call TRBJ2-3; D possibly corresponds to TRBD2 (6 bases). The CDR3 consists of 12 residues. V was clipped by 2 bases and J by 13 bases, with 13 bases between them.

The V call is TRBV9, the J call TRBJ2-5, with D perhaps TRBD1 (7 bases). The V gene lost 3 bases and the J gene lost 4 bases, with 13 bases spanning the gap. Looked up from germline, CDR1 is SGDLS and CDR2 is YYNGEE. This CDR3 comprises 14 residues. This chain's CDR3 is CASSAPQGGETQYF. The CDR3 DNA follows: TGTGCCAGCAGCGCCCCTCAGGGGGGAGAGACCCAGTACTTC.

The rearrangement joins TRBV27 to TRBJ2-7; 7 positions agree with TRBD2. The trim removed 5 bases at V and 0 bases at J, leaving 4 bases unmatched. The CDR3 runs 14 residues. Germline loops: CDR1 MNHEY, CDR2 SMNVEV (reference sequence). CDR3 residues: CASSRAGSSYEQYF. For the CDR3, the DNA is TGTGCCAGCAGTCGAGCGGGGAGCTCCTACGAGCAGTACTTC.

The V gene is TRBV7-2, the J gene TRBJ1-2; 7 nucleotides match TRBD1. The trim removed 5 bases at V and 7 bases at J, leaving 7 bases unmatched. The CDR3 runs to 13 residues. The germline gives CDR1 SGHTA, CDR2 FQGNSA. The CDR3 DNA is TGTGCCAGCAGCGCCGGACAGGAGTTTGGCTACACCTTC. It yields the protein CASSAGQEFGYTF.

The V call is TRBV7-9, the J call TRBJ1-1; D perhaps matches TRBD1 (6 bases). Trimming took 6 bases from V and 3 from J, leaving 11 bases between them. This CDR3 is built from 13 residues. Germline values: CDR1 SEHNR, CDR2 FQNEAQ (reference sequence). CDR3 in amino acids: CASRLDSYTEAFF. CDR3 DNA sequence: TGTGCCAGCAGGCTGGACAGTTACACTGAAGCTTTCTTT. The full variable domain, with the rest looked up from reference TRBV7-9 and TRBJ1-1, is DTGVSQNPRHKITKRGQNVTFRCDPISEHNRLYWYRQTLGQGPEFLTYFQNEAQLEKSRLLSDRFSAERPKGSFSTLEIQRTEQGDSAMYLCASRLDSYTEAFFGQGTRLTVV.

This clonotype was counted a single time. This chain links TRBV20-1 with TRBJ2-7; D gene unclear. This CDR3 is 12 amino acids long. Trimming took 3 bases from V and 2 from J, leaving 8 bases between them. Looked up from germline, CDR1 is DFQATT and CDR2 is SNEGSKA (reference sequence). The CDR3 here is CSARDETYEQYF. The CDR3 DNA reads as TGCAGTGCTAGGGACGAAACCTACGAGCAGTACTTC.

The CDR3 is CASRMWGTEAFF. The CDR3 bases are TGTGCCAGCCGGATGTGGGGCACTGAAGCTTTCTTT. This chain joins TRBV19 and TRBJ1-1; D not certain. The length of the CDR3 is 12 residues. Germline V lookup: CDR1 LNHDA, CDR2 SQIVND (reference sequence). Trimming took 9 bases from V and 4 from J, leaving 12 bases between them.

This chain joins TRBV6-1 and TRBJ2-1, with 10 bases matching TRBD2. Germline lookup yields CDR1 MNHNS and CDR2 SASEGT. V shed 7 bases and J 8 bases; nucleotides not matched to a gene: 8. The CDR3 runs to 14 residues. The CDR3 here is CASNTAGGRDEQFF. The CDR3 DNA reads as TGTGCCAGCAACACAGCGGGGGGGCGGGATGAGCAGTTCTTC.

The chain uses TRBV7-9 and TRBJ2-2, with 8 bases that match TRBD1. V shed 8 bases, J shed 0 bases, and the junction held 5 bases outside the gene matches. From germline, CDR1 is SEHNR and CDR2 FQNEAQ (reference sequence). This CDR3 comprises 15 residues. The CDR3 DNA reads as TGTGCCAGCGGTGGGACAGGAGCGAACACCGGGGAGCTGTTTTTT. It translates to CASGGTGANTGELFF.

V gene TRBV3-1 combines with J gene TRBJ1-2; D gene uncertain. Germline CDR1 is LGHDT and CDR2 is YNNKEL (reference sequence). Trimming stripped 0 bases from V and 5 bases from J, with 7 bases between. The CDR3 is made up of 13 amino acids. This chain's CDR3 is CASSQEEAYGYTF. The CDR3 coding sequence is TGTGCCAGCAGCCAAGAGGAGGCGTATGGCTACACCTTC.

The rearrangement uses TRBV20-1 and TRBJ2-5; no firm D call. The V gene's germline CDR1 is DFQATT and CDR2 SNEGSKA (reference sequence). CDR3 length equals 13 residues. The V gene lost 3 bases and the J gene lost 5 bases, with 13 bases spanning the gap. The CDR3: CSARAVNYETQYF. CDR3 in DNA: TGCAGTGCTAGGGCAGTCAACTATGAGACCCAGTACTTC.

This rearrangement joins TRBV29-1 to TRBJ1-2; TRBD1 is a possible D gene (5 bases). The CDR3 is made up of 16 amino acids. Germline V lookup: CDR1 SQVTM, CDR2 ANQGSEA. V was trimmed by 4 bases and J by 3 bases, leaving 21 bases between them. CDR3 residues: CSVGGVLLEEDYGYTF. The CDR3 coding sequence is TGCAGCGTTGGGGGGGTTCTTCTGGAAGAGGACTATGGCTACACCTTC.

The chain links TRBV7-8 to TRBJ2-5, with D perhaps matching TRBD2 (6 bases). The germline CDR1 and CDR2 sequences are SGHVS and FQNEAQ. The CDR3 extends over 14 amino acids. Trimming cost V 7 bases and J 5 bases, with 17 bases left between them. The chain's CDR3 is CASKERAGWETQYF. The DNA for the CDR3 is TGTGCCAGCAAGGAGAGGGCGGGGTGGGAGACCCAGTACTTC.

The chain has TRBV27 and TRBJ2-2; 7 nucleotides line up with TRBD2. Trimming removed 5 bases from V and 6 bases from J; junction bases left unmatched: 12. CDR1 is MNHEY and CDR2 is SMNVEV in the germline V gene (reference sequence). This CDR3 is built from 16 residues. CDR3 in DNA: TGTGCCAGCAGTCCAGAGTCGACGGGGAGGGCCGGGGAGCTGTTTTTT. Translating gives CASSPESTGRAGELFF.

The chain combines TRBV27 with TRBJ2-3; D might be TRBD1 or TRBD2, each matching 5 bases. The CDR3 covers 16 residues. Deletions cut 4 bases from V and 1 base from J, with 15 bases between. Germline CDR1 reads MNHEY; CDR2 reads SMNVEV (reference sequence). The CDR3 loop is CASSSLGVGGTDTQYF. The CDR3 bases are TGTGCCAGCAGTTCCTTAGGAGTGGGGGGCACAGATACGCAGTATTTT.